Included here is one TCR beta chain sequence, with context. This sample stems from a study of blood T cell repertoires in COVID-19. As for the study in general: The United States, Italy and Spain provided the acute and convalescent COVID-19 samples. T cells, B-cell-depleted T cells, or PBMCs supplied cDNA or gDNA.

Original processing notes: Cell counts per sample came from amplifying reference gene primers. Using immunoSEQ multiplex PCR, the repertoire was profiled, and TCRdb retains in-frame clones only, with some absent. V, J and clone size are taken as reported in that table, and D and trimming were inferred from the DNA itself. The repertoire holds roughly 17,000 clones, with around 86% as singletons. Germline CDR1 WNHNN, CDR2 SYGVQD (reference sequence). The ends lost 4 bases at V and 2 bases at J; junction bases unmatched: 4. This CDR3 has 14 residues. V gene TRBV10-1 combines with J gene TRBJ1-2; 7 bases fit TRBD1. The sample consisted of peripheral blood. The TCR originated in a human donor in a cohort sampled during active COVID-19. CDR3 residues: CASSATGANYGYTF. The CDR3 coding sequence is TGCGCCAGCAGTGCTACAGGGGCGAACTATGGCTACACCTTC.